This T cell receptor beta chain appears in the sequencing data of a study of metastatic and nonmetastatic thyroid tumors. Study results and caveats: Across blood and tumor, TCR beta diversity in malignant thyroid tumors was reportedly significantly higher than in benign nodules.

Concerning this clone itself: Its antigen is as yet unknown.

Until they underwent thyroid surgery, no patient had received any treatment. Trimming pared 9 bases from V and 9 bases from J, leaving 15 bases between. This CDR3 has 12 amino acids. Germline V lookup: CDR1 KGHSH, CDR2 LQKENI. As originally analysed: A distant-metastasis classifier for papillary thyroid cancer was built using CDR3 differences across clinicopathological groups. TCRdb re-called the PCR reads through MiXCR. TCRdb, not the original authors, processed these V and J calls. The sample records approximately 30,000 clones, 16% being singletons. The source of this sequence is a female donor with papillary thyroid cancer or a benign thyroid nodule (not recorded which). Some clones in this sample may be carry-over from other donors' samples. The V gene is TRBV18, the J gene TRBJ2-1; unclear D gene. Material for sequencing was blood. DNA for the CDR3: TGTGCCAGTCTCACCGGTGGTCTTGAGCAGTTCTTC. Protein product: CASLTGGLEQFF.